Listed here is a single T cell receptor beta chain. Its antigen is still unknown. The entry originates in a study of blood T cells in healthy people across ages. About the research overall: Through template switching, about one barcoded beta molecule was captured per two T cells, as measured in model experiments.

Notes on the study in general: Estimates drawn from one million T cells were deemed to understate diversity.

V trimming: 2 bases; J trimming: 3 bases; junction bases outside the gene matches: 4. Looked up from germline, CDR1 is LGHNT and CDR2 is FRNRAP. The CDR3 is made up of 14 amino acids. Alongside a J-beta primer mix, a sample-barcoded 5' primer served in a second PCR lasting about 7 to 11 cycles. The study obtained at least 2.5 million CDR3-containing paired-end reads from every sample. TCRdb called the 5' RACE reads again in MiXCR, with one record for every CDR3 protein. In the table there are 1.5 million to 2 million distinct CDR3 sequences, 28% of which are singletons. The sequenced sample was blood. The receptor was isolated from a woman in her 30s in good health. This sequence joins TRBV12-5 and TRBJ2-7, with TRBD1 matching 7 bases. CDR3 DNA sequence: TGTGCTAGTGGTTTGCCAGGGGGAGACTACGAGCAGTACTTC. It is translated as CASGLPGGDYEQYF.